This T cell receptor (beta chain) was captured by sequencing in a study of shared clonotypes between healthy human individuals. Study-level findings and limits: Compared with memory subsets, naive subsets generally had larger estimated richness. The rarefaction results pointed to incomplete sorted-subset sequencing despite large depth.

About this clone: Antigen: not known.

With 6 bases clipped from V and 6 bases from J, the junction kept 16 bases outside the gene matches. This CDR3 comprises 17 residues. The germline V gene has CDR1 ENHRY and CDR2 SYGVKD. Measured with immunoSEQ multiplex PCR; TCRdb has only the in-frame clones, and not every one. The sample includes approximately 350,000 clones, 96% of them seen just once. The authors combined CD45RO+ cells with CCR7-negative CD45RA+ TemRA cells as CD8 memory. The source material was memory CD8+ T cells sorted from blood. The sample's subset: CD45RO+ cells pooled with CCR7-negative TemRA cells. The genes are TRBV10-3 and TRBJ2-1; 8 nucleotides line up with TRBD2. The sequence was obtained from a man aged 25-40 years in good health. The CDR3 is CAISPTTGLAELNEQFF. CDR3 nucleotides: TGTGCCATCAGCCCCACTACAGGACTAGCCGAACTCAATGAGCAGTTCTTC.